This TCR beta chain is drawn from a study of T-cell memory formation after mild COVID-19. This clonotype was picked up a small number of times. The CDR3 spans 14 residues. Germline lookup yields CDR1 KGHSH and CDR2 LQKENI. V lost 0 bases, J lost 5 bases, and 10 bases lay in between. TCRdb processed the 5' RACE reads anew with MiXCR; each CDR3 protein has one entry. The data show 350,000 to 500,000 distinct CDR3 sequences, about 20% seen once. The chain couples TRBV18 to TRBJ1-2; weak D call: TRBD1 (5 bases). Sequencing was carried out using PBMCs or a T cell subset sorted from them (not recorded which). The source of this sequence is a man aged 18-30 years who had mild COVID-19 (a few samples of this study predate the infection). Cell type and time point are not known. The CDR3 reads CASSPPAGPYGYTF. The CDR3, as DNA: TGTGCCAGCTCACCACCTGCAGGGCCATATGGCTACACCTTC. Full variable domain (missing parts from reference TRBV18 and TRBJ1-2): NAGVMQNPRHLVRRRGQEARLRCSPMKGHSHVYWYRQLPEEGLKFMVYLQKENIIDESGMPKERFSAEFPKEGPSILRIQQVVRGDSAAYFCASSPPAGPYGYTFGSGTRLTVV.